One and the same sample provided the 5 T cell receptor beta chains below, sequenced in a study of spatial heterogeneity in lung cancer. Time point given: sample taken at primary tumor resection. Each CDR3 protein is one row after TCRdb ran MiXCR on the 5' RACE reads. Among about 23,000 distinct CDR3 sequences listed, nearly 6.5% were seen once. Study findings and constraints: In tumors, expanded intratumoral alpha and beta TCR counts tracked mutation counts.

These receptors' antigens are unknown. The sequencing used lung tumor tissue, collected at surgery. These receptors all come from a male donor with early-stage non-small cell lung cancer.

Many counts were recorded for this clonotype. The chain joins TRBV11-2 to TRBJ2-2; D gene unclear. The CDR3 runs 13 residues. The ends were cut back, 1 base at V and 4 bases at J, with 4 bases in the middle. Germline V gives CDR1 SGHAT, CDR2 FQNNGV. The CDR3 DNA follows: TGTGCCAGCAGCTTAGGTCCCACCGGGGAGCTGTTTTTT. This codes for CASSLGPTGELFF.

In this sample, this clonotype turned up a few times. The genes are TRBV5-6 and TRBJ2-3; the D is unclear. Trimming removed 3 bases at V and 6 bases at J, with 5 bases between. CDR1 SGHDT and CDR2 YYEEEE come from the germline V gene. This CDR3 is built from 11 residues. The CDR3 sequence: CASSYRDTQYF. The CDR3 DNA is TGTGCCAGCAGCTATAGGGATACGCAGTATTTT. Combining the CDR3 with reference TRBV5-6 and TRBJ2-3 gives the whole variable domain DAGVTQSPTHLIKTRGQQVTLRCSPKSGHDTVSWYQQALGQGPQFIFQYYEEEERQRGNFPDRFSGHQFPNYSSELNVNALLLGDSALYLCASSYRDTQYFGPGTRLTVL.

The chain uses TRBV30 and TRBJ2-1, with 8 bases matching TRBD2. The CDR3 is 15 amino acids. The germline V gene encodes CDR1 GTSNPN and CDR2 SVGIG (reference sequence). Trimming took 5 bases from V and 9 from J; bases not matched to a gene: 15. CDR3 DNA: TGTGCCTGGGGAGGAGGCGGGAGGCCTCTTTTTGAGCAGTTCTTC. This sequence encodes CAWGGGGRPLFEQFF.

The rearrangement joins TRBV18 to TRBJ1-2; D may be TRBD1 (6 bases). The CDR3 runs 14 residues. CDR1 and CDR2 (germline): KGHSH, LQKENI. Trimming took 2 bases from V and 5 from J, leaving 12 bases between them. The CDR3 is CASSPGGPGYGYTF. The CDR3 bases are TGTGCCAGCTCACCAGGGGGGCCGGGGTATGGCTACACCTTC.

This clonotype was seen at least ten times. The J gene is TRBJ1-6, the V gene TRBV28; unclear D gene. Germline V CDR1 and CDR2: MDHEN, SYDVKM. The CDR3 runs to 11 residues. Trimming cost V 6 bases and J 14 bases, with 11 bases left between them. CDR3 residues: CASSLYGSLHF. The CDR3 DNA reads TGTGCCAGCAGCCTCTACGGGTCCCTCCACTTT.